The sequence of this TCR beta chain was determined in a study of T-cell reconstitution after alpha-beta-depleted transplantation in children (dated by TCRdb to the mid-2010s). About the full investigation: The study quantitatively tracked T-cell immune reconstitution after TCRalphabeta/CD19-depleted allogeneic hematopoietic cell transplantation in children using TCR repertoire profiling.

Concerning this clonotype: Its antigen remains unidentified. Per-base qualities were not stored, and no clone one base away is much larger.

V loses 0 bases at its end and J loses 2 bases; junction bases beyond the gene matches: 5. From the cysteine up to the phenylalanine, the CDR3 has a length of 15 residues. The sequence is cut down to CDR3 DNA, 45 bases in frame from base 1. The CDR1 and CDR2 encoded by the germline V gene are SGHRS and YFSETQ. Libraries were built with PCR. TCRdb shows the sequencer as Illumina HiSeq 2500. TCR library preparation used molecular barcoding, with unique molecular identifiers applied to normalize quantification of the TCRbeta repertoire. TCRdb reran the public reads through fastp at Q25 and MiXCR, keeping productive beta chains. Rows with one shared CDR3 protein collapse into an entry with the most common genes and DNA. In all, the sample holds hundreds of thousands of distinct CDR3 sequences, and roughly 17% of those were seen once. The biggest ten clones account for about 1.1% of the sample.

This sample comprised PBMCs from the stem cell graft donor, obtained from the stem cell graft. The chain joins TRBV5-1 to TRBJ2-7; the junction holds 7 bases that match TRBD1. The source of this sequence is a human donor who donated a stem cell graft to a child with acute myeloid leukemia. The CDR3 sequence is CASSLAGDRPYEQYF. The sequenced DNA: TGCGCCAGCAGCTTGGCCGGGGACAGACCCTACGAGCAGTACTTC.